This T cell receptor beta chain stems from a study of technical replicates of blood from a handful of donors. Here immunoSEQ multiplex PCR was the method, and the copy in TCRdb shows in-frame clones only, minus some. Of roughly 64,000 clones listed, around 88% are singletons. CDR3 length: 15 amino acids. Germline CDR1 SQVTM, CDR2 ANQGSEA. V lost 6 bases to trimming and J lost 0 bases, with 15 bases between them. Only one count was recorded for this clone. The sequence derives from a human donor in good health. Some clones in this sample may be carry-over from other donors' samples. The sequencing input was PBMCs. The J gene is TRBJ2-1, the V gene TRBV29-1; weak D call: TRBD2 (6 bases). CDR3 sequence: CSVVPGLSSYNEQFF. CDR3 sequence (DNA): TGCAGCGTGGTCCCGGGACTTTCCTCCTACAATGAGCAGTTCTTC.